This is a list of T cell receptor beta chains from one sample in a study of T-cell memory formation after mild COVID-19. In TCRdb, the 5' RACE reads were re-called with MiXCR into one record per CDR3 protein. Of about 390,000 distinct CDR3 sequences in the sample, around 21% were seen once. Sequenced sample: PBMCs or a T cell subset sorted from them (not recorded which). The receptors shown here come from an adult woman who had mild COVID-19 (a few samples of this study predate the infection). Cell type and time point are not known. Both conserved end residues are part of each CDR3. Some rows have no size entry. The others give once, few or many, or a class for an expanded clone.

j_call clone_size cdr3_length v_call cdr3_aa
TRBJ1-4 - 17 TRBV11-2 CASSFLPGGLGNEKLFF
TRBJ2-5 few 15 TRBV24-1 CATSDSQVTQETQYF
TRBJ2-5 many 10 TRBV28 CASIGETQYF
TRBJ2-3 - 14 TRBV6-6 CASWSSGRANTQYF
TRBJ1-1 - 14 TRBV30 CAWRVQGGVPEAFF
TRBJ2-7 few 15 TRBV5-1 CASSPRDRSTYEQYF
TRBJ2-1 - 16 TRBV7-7 CASSLAPGGPGNEQFF
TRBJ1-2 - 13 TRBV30 CAWRAQGAYGYTF
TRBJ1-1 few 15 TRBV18 CASSPPRQMNTEAFF
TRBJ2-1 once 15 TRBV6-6 CASSYVAGGPDEQFF
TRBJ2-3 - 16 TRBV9 CASSVDSYLGTDTQYF